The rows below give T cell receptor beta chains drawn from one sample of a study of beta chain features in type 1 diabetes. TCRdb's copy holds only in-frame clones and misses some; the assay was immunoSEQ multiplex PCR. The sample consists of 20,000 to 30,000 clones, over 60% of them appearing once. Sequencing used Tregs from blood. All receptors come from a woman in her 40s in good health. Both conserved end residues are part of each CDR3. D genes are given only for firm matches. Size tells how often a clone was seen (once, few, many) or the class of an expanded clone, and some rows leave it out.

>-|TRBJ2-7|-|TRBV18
CASSPTLAGSSYEQYF
TGTGCCAGCTCACCCACCCTCGCCGGGAGCTCCTACGAGCAGTACTTC
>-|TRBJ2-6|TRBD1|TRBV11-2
CASTPGQGAPSGANVLTF
TGTGCCAGCACCCCCGGACAGGGGGCTCCATCTGGGGCCAACGTCCTGACTTTC
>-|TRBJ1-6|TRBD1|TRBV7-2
CASSTGQGGSPLHF
TGTGCCAGCAGCACGGGACAGGGGGGTTCACCCCTCCACTTT
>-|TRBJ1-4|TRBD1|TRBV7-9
CASSPPTGGLNEKLFF
TGTGCCAGCAGCCCTCCTACAGGGGGCCTCAATGAAAAACTGTTTTTT
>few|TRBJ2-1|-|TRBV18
CASSLRVNEQFF
TGTGCCAGCTCACTCCGGGTGAATGAGCAGTTCTTC
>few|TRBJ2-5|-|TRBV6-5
CASSYGGGETQYF
TGTGCCAGCAGTTACGGGGGCGGGGAGACCCAGTACTTC
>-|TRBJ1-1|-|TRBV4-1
CASSQAWLRQRFMNTEAFF
TGCGCCAGCAGCCAAGCCTGGTTGAGGCAGAGATTCATGAACACTGAAGCTTTCTTT
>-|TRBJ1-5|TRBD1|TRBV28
CASSGQVTGQPQHF
TGTGCCAGCAGTGGACAGGTAACGGGTCAGCCCCAGCATTTT
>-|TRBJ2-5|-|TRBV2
CASWLGPGETQYF
TGTGCCAGTTGGTTGGGGCCAGGGGAGACCCAGTACTTC
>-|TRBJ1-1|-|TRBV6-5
CASSAGTRVAFF
TGTGCCAGCAGTGCAGGGACACGGGTAGCTTTCTTT
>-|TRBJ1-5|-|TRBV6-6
CATGGDLNQPQHF
TGTGCCACCGGAGGGGATCTAAATCAGCCCCAGCATTTT
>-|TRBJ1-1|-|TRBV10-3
CAISVGGNTEAFF
TGTGCCATCAGTGTCGGGGGTAACACTGAAGCTTTCTTT
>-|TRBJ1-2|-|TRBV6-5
CASSYSTQTYGYTF
TGTGCCAGCAGTTACTCGACACAGACCTATGGCTACACCTTC
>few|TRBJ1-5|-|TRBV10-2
CASSESNGPLNNQPQHF
TGCGCCAGCAGTGAGTCGAATGGTCCCCTAAATAATCAGCCCCAGCATTTT
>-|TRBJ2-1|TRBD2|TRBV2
CASGPGGPGEQFF
TGTGCCAGCGGCCCGGGGGGGCCAGGGGAGCAGTTCTTC
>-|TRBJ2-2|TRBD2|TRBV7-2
CASSSGTSGTGELFF
TGTGCCAGCAGCTCCGGGACTAGCGGGACCGGGGAGCTGTTTTTT
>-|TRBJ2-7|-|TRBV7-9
CASSPNPPRVNEQYF
TGTGCCAGCAGTCCAAATCCTCCCAGGGTTAACGAGCAGTACTTC
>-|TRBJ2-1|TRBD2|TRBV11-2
CASSFLAGGAYNEQFF
TGTGCCAGCAGCTTCTTAGCGGGGGGGGCCTACAATGAGCAGTTCTTC
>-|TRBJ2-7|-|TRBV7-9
CASQGFYEQYF
TGTGCCAGTCAGGGTTTCTACGAGCAGTACTTC
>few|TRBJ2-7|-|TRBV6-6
CASTAGLGSYEQYF
TGTGCCAGCACCGCGGGACTGGGCTCCTACGAGCAGTACTTC
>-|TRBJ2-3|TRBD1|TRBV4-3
CASSQQGTGIDTQYF
TGCGCCAGCAGCCAGCAAGGGACAGGGATAGATACGCAGTATTTT
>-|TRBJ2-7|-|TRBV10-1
CASSTQPNGEQYF
TGCGCCAGCAGTACACAGCCAAACGGCGAGCAGTACTTC
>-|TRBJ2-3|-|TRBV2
CASSEGEEGSTDTQYF
TGTGCCAGCAGTGAAGGGGAGGAGGGGAGCACAGATACGCAGTATTTT
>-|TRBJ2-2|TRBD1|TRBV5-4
CASSPRRDRGTGELFF
TGTGCCAGCAGCCCGCGCCGGGACAGGGGTACCGGGGAGCTGTTTTTT
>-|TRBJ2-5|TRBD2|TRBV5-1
CASSLGASGGQETQYF
TGCGCCAGCAGCTTGGGGGCTAGCGGTGGGCAAGAGACCCAGTACTTC
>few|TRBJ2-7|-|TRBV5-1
CASNGYRAGFRLESSYEQYF
TGCGCCAGCAACGGCTACCGAGCAGGTTTCCGATTAGAAAGCTCCTACGAGCAGTACTTC
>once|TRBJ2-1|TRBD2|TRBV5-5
CASSFGGGSNEQFF
TGTGCCAGCAGCTTCGGCGGGGGGAGCAATGAGCAGTTCTTC
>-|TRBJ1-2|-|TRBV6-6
CASNKQGANYGYTF
TGTGCCAGCAATAAACAGGGAGCTAACTATGGCTACACCTTC
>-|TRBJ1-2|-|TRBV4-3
CASSLNRETGYTF
TGCGCCAGCAGCCTTAACAGGGAAACTGGCTACACCTTC
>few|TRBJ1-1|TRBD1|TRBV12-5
CASGLGQGANTEAFF
TGTGCTAGTGGTTTGGGACAGGGGGCGAACACTGAAGCTTTCTTT
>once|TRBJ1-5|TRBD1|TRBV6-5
CASSRRTGDQPQHF
TGTGCCAGCAGTAGGCGGACAGGGGATCAGCCCCAGCATTTT
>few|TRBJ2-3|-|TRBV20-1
CSERVADTQYF
TGCAGTGAACGGGTTGCAGATACGCAGTATTTT
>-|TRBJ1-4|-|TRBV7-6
CASSKGGRATEKLFF
TGTGCCAGCAGCAAAGGGGGGAGGGCAACTGAAAAACTGTTTTTT
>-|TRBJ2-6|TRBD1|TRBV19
CASSIGSGQGMGANVLTF
TGTGCCAGTAGTATCGGTTCGGGACAGGGGATGGGGGCCAACGTCCTGACTTTC
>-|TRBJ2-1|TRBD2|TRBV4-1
CASSQALAGGSNEQFF
TGCGCCAGCAGCCAAGCCCTAGCGGGGGGATCGAATGAGCAGTTCTTC
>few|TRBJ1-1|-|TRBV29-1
CSVDRRVGTEAFF
TGCAGCGTCGACAGACGAGTGGGCACTGAAGCTTTCTTT
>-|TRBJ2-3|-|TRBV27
CASPMRQGTQYF
TGTGCCAGCCCTATGAGGCAGGGGACGCAGTATTTT
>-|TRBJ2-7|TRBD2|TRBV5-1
CASRTSGAAYEQYF
TGCGCCAGCAGGACTAGCGGGGCAGCCTACGAGCAGTACTTC
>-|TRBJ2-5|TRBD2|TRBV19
CASSMVLAGETQYF
TGTGCCAGTAGTATGGTTCTAGCGGGGGAGACCCAGTACTTC
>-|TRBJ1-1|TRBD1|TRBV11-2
CASTPQGLGAEAFF
TGTGCCAGCACCCCACAGGGGCTAGGGGCTGAAGCTTTCTTT
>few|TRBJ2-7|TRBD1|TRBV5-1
CASSWGQTYEQYF
TGTGCCAGCAGCTGGGGACAGACCTACGAGCAGTACTTC